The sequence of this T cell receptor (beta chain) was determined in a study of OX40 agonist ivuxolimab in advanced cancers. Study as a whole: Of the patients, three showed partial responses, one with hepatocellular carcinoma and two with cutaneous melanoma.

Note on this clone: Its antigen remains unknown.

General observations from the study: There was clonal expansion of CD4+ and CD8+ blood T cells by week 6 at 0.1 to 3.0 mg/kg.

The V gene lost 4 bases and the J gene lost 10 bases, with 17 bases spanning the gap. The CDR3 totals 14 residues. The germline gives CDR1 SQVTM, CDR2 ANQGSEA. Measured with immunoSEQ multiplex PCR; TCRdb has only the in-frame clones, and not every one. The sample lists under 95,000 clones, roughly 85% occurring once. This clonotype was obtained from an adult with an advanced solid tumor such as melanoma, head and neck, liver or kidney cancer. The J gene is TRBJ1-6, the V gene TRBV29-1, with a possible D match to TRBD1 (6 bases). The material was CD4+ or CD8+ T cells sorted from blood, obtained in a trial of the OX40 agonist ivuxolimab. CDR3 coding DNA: TGCAGCGTTGCGTTGTCACAGGGTGGATCACCCCTCCACTTT. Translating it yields CSVALSQGGSPLHF.